This T cell receptor (beta chain) stems from a study of blood T cell repertoires in COVID-19. In the study overall: The origin of the acute and convalescent COVID-19 samples was the United States, Italy and Spain. The cDNA or gDNA used as material had been derived from T cells, B-cell-depleted T cells, or PBMCs.

CDR1 and CDR2 from the germline V gene are ENHRY and SYGVKD. The CDR3 totals 13 residues. After removal of 11 bases from V and 4 bases from J, the junction contained 9 bases not matched to a gene. A single count supports this clone. Each participant's cohort was designated according to participant-reported clinical history. In the authors' methods: Amplification from reference gene primers served as the basis for estimated nucleated cell counts. The protocol was immunoSEQ multiplex PCR, while the TCRdb copy is restricted to in-frame clones and leaves out a portion. Clone size and the V and J calls come from that table; the DNA yielded D and trimming. The sample lists fewer than 350,000 clones; around 85% were seen once.

The chain links TRBV10-3 to TRBJ2-3, with 7 bases that match TRBD1. This TCR was sampled from a woman aged 45-65 years who had recovered from COVID-19. The specimen sequenced was PBMCs or T cells enriched from blood (not recorded which). CDR3 loop: CAVSTGVPDTQYF. CDR3 in DNA: TGTGCCGTCTCAACAGGGGTCCCAGATACGCAGTATTTT.